Each of the 17 T cell receptor beta chains below was sequenced from the same sample in a study of blood T cell repertoires in COVID-19. Some clones are missing from TCRdb's copy, which holds only in-frame ones; the method was immunoSEQ multiplex PCR. This table has some 150,000 clones, approximately 80% appearing once. Sequencing was carried out using PBMCs or T cells enriched from blood (not recorded which). All receptors come from a middle-aged man who had recovered from COVID-19.

The chain joins TRBV7-9 to TRBJ1-5, with D perhaps matching TRBD1 (5 bases). V lost 1 base, J lost 4 bases, and 5 bases lay in between. Germline CDR1 reads SEHNR; CDR2 reads FQNEAQ (reference sequence). The CDR3 length is 13 residues. CDR3 DNA sequence: TGTGCCAGCAGCTTAGGACAGAATCAGCCCCAGCATTTT. Its protein product is CASSLGQNQPQHF.

The V and J genes are TRBV18 and TRBJ1-5; maybe TRBD1 (5 bases). Per the germline V gene, CDR1 is KGHSH and CDR2 is LQKENI. The V end was cut by 3 bases, the J end by 6 bases, with 15 bases between. The CDR3 consists of 15 residues. The CDR3 loop reads CASSPGGPSGQPQHF. The CDR3, as DNA: TGTGCCAGCTCACCGGGGGGACCGAGCGGTCAGCCCCAGCATTTT.

This clone was counted once. The V call is TRBV6-5, the J call TRBJ2-2; no definite D call. Germline-derived CDR1 and CDR2 are MNHEY and SVGAGI. The CDR3 sequence is 12 residues long. The ends were cut back, 8 bases at V and 4 bases at J, with 8 bases in the middle. The DNA of the CDR3 is TGTGCCAGCCTTGGGCCCACCGGGGAGCTGTTTTTT. This translates into CASLGPTGELFF.

Here the CDR3 reads CASSLDLSRGYTF. DNA for the CDR3: TGTGCCAGCAGCTTAGATCTAAGCCGTGGCTACACCTTC. The rearrangement joins TRBV7-2 to TRBJ1-2; no firm D call. This CDR3 contains 13 residues. Trimming removed 1 base from V and 7 bases from J, with 10 bases in between. Per the germline V gene, CDR1 is SGHTA and CDR2 is FQGNSA.

The V call is TRBV4-1, the J call TRBJ1-1, with no clear D. The V end was cut by 0 bases, the J end by 5 bases, with 16 bases between. Per germline, CDR1 MGHRA and CDR2 YSYEKL. The CDR3 sequence is 16 residues long. CDR3 nucleotides: TGCGCCAGCAGCCAAGATACAGCTGGAGGTACGACTGAAGCTTTCTTT. This translates into CASSQDTAGGTTEAFF.

The V gene is TRBV30, the J gene TRBJ1-2; 8 nucleotides align to TRBD1. The V and J ends lost 2 bases and 4 bases, in that order; junction bases with no gene match: 3. The CDR3 runs to 13 residues. Germline V CDR1 and CDR2: GTSNPN, SVGIG (reference sequence). CDR3 region: CAWSPTGVYGYTF. The CDR3 DNA reads as TGTGCCTGGAGTCCGACAGGGGTCTATGGCTACACCTTC.

The rearrangement uses TRBV7-2 and TRBJ1-1; the D gene is possibly TRBD1 (5 bases). The length of the CDR3 is 13 residues. The V end lost 8 bases, the J end lost 4 bases, and 14 bases lay between the germline ends. Germline CDR1 reads SGHTA; CDR2 reads FQGNSA. In nucleotides, the CDR3 is TGTGCCAGCCAAGGGGAAATGGTCACTGAAGCTTTCTTT. Amino acids: CASQGEMVTEAFF. The full variable domain, in which reference TRBV7-2 and TRBJ1-1 provide the parts outside the CDR3, is GAGVSQSPSNKVTEKGKDVELRCDPISGHTALYWYRQSLGQGLEFLIYFQGNSAPDKSGLPSDRFSAERTGGSVSTLTIQRTQQEDSAVYLCASQGEMVTEAFFGQGTRLTVV.

V usage is TRBV16 and J usage is TRBJ1-4; D is perhaps TRBD1 (5 bases). Germline V lookup: CDR1 KGHSY, CDR2 FQNENV. The V end lost 0 bases, the J end lost 8 bases, and 10 bases lay between the germline ends. This CDR3 spans 14 amino acids. Here the CDR3 reads CASSQSGAGEKLFF. The CDR3 DNA reads as TGTGCCAGCAGCCAATCAGGGGCAGGGGAAAAACTGTTTTTT.

The chain links TRBV6-1 to TRBJ1-2; 7 bases map to TRBD1. Germline trimming cut 0 bases from V and 3 bases from J; bases unmatched to any gene: 1. This CDR3 has 14 residues. Per the germline V gene, CDR1 is MNHNS and CDR2 is SASEGT. CDR3 amino acids: CASSEAGGDYGYTF. The CDR3 DNA is TGTGCCAGCAGTGAAGCAGGGGGCGACTATGGCTACACCTTC.

The genes are TRBV3-1 (or the pseudogene TRBV3-2) and TRBJ1-2; no definite D call. Deletions cut 0 bases from V and 3 bases from J, with 14 bases between. The germline gives CDR1 LGHDT, CDR2 YNNKEL (reference sequence). The CDR3 totals 16 residues. The CDR3 loop reads CASSQDYSWKDYGYTF. The CDR3 DNA sequence: TGTGCCAGCAGCCAAGATTACAGTTGGAAGGACTATGGCTACACCTTC.

The rearrangement links TRBV21-1 to TRBJ2-7; the table names TRBD2, a call not compared with the DNA. TRBV21-1 corresponds to a pseudogene. The CDR3 has 18 amino acids. The CDR3 region has the DNA TGTGCCAGCAGCAGTACACTAGCGGGGGCGCCGACGTCCTACGAGCAGTACTTC. It codes for CASSSTLAGAPTSYEQYF.

Many counts were recorded for this clone. The chain uses TRBV28 and TRBJ1-1; D ambiguous. V was shortened by 8 bases and J by 2 bases, with 6 bases between the two germline ends. The CDR3 extends over 11 amino acids. Looked up from germline, CDR1 is MDHEN and CDR2 is SYDVKM. The CDR3 here is CASRENTEAFF. CDR3 in DNA: TGTGCCAGCCGGGAAAACACTGAAGCTTTCTTT. The full variable domain, completed using reference TRBV28 and TRBJ1-1, is DVKVTQSSRYLVKRTGEKVFLECVQDMDHENMFWYRQDPGLGLRLIYFSYDVKMKEKGDIPEGYSVSREKKERFSLILESASTNQTSMYLCASRENTEAFFGQGTRLTVV.

The chain is built from TRBV28 and TRBJ1-6; unclear D gene. V was cut by 6 bases and J by 0 bases, with 12 bases left in between. The CDR3 has 16 residues. Germline V gene data show CDR1 as MDHEN and CDR2 as SYDVKM. The CDR3 reads CASSPPGGSYNSPLHF. CDR3 sequence (DNA): TGTGCCAGCAGCCCCCCCGGCGGCTCCTATAATTCACCCCTCCACTTT.

The J gene is TRBJ1-1, the V gene TRBV2, with D unresolved. V lost 4 bases and J lost 8, with 5 bases in between. The CDR3 contains 10 residues. Germline V gene sequence: CDR1 SNHLY, CDR2 FYNNEI. In DNA form, the CDR3 reads TGTGCCAGCAGTGTATCCGAAGCTTTCTTT. This gives the protein CASSVSEAFF.

This CDR3 is CASTPSPGGVYGYTF. As DNA, the CDR3 is TGTGCCAGCACCCCCTCTCCGGGAGGGGTATATGGCTACACCTTC. The chain links TRBV27 to TRBJ1-2; a possible D gene is TRBD1 (5 bases). Between the trimmed V and J ends, which lost 7 bases and 5 bases, there was a span of 20 bases. The CDR3 length is 15 residues. Germline V gene lookup returns CDR1 MNHEY and CDR2 SMNVEV (reference sequence).

The rearrangement links TRBV15 to TRBJ1-1; 9 bases map to TRBD1. The V and J ends lost 5 bases and 3 bases, in that order; junction bases with no gene match: 4. The CDR3 covers 14 residues. CDR1 and CDR2 from the germline V gene are LNHNV and YYDKDF (reference sequence). The CDR3 region is CATSGGQGDTEAFF. Here the CDR3 DNA reads TGTGCCACCAGCGGGGGACAGGGTGACACTGAAGCTTTCTTT.

This clone has just one count. The J gene is TRBJ2-3, the V gene TRBV11-2; 10 nucleotides match TRBD2. CDR3 length equals 17 residues. In germline, CDR1 is SGHAT, CDR2 FQNNGV. Unmatched junction bases numbered 12, after V lost 5 bases and J lost 4 bases. The CDR3 sequence is CASSRLTSGDFSDTQYF. The DNA for the CDR3 is TGTGCCAGCAGCAGACTAACTAGCGGGGACTTCTCAGATACGCAGTATTTT.